This T cell receptor beta chain came from a study of post-analysis software for immune sequencing data. Study-level findings and limits: In patients, TRBV5-6, TRBV5-1 and TRBV20-1 belonged to four or five TRBV segments found more frequently than in controls.

Incorporated into the TCR beta cDNA libraries were unique molecular identifiers, which served to reduce PCR and sequencing biases. Each CDR3 protein is one row after TCRdb ran MiXCR on the PCR reads. Of roughly 540,000 distinct CDR3 sequences listed, 30% to 40% were seen once; the top ten hold around 5.9%. Note on this clonotype: No antigen is known for it. The junction departs from the called germline gene at one end, perhaps through a read error.

Germline lookup yields CDR1 SGHDT and CDR2 YYEEEE. CDR3 length: 15 residues. This sequence joins TRBV5-6 and TRBJ2-5; no clear D gene. Sequencing was carried out using blood. The origin of this receptor is a girl between 2 and 17 years old with multiple sclerosis. CDR3 in amino acids: CAGRQYRLPQETQYF. The CDR3 DNA reads as TGTGCCGGCAGGCAGTATCGACTCCCTCAAGAGACCCAGTACTTC.